This T cell receptor (beta chain) was sequenced for a study of CD8+CD57+ T cells in acquired aplastic anemia. Whole-study findings and limits: Around 29 shared CD8+ CDR3s appeared highly expressed within patients' immunodominant clones.

The CDR3 length is 11 residues. V dropped 6 bases and J dropped 8; count of bases not matched to a gene: 6. Germline CDR1 is DFQATT and CDR2 is SNEGSKA (reference sequence). Turning to this clonotype: Antigen specificity is unknown.

CD8+CD57+ cell expansion, shown by flow cytometry, had occurred in the patients selected for sequencing. TCR beta VDJ combinations and CDR3 sequences were profiled from genomic DNA. TCRdb ran MiXCR on the reads and lists one entry per CDR3 protein. The profile shows over 150,000 distinct CDR3 sequences, 45% to 60% of them singletons. The origin of this receptor is a human donor with aplastic anemia. Sequencing input: sorted CD4+, CD8+, or CD8+CD57+ T cells (not recorded which) from PBMCs. V is TRBV20-1 and J is TRBJ1-1; 7 bases line up with TRBD1. CDR3: CSAWDSFEAFF. DNA of the CDR3: TGCAGTGCCTGGGACAGTTTCGAAGCTTTCTTT.